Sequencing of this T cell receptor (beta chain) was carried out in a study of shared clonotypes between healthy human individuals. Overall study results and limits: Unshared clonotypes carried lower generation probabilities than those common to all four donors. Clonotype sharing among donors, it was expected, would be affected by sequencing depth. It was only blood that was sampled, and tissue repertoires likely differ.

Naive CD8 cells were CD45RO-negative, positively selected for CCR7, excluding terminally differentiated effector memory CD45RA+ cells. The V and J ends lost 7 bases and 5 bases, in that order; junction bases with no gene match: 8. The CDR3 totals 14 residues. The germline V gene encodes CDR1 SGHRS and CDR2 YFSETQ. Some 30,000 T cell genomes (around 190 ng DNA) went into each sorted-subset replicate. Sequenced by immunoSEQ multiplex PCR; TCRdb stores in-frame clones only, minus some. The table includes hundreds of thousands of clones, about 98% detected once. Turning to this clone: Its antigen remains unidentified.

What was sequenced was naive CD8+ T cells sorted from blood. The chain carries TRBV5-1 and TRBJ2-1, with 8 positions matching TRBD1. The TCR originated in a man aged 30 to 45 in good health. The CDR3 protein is CASAIRGLDNEQFF. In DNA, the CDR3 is TGCGCCAGCGCTATCAGGGGGCTGGACAATGAGCAGTTCTTC.